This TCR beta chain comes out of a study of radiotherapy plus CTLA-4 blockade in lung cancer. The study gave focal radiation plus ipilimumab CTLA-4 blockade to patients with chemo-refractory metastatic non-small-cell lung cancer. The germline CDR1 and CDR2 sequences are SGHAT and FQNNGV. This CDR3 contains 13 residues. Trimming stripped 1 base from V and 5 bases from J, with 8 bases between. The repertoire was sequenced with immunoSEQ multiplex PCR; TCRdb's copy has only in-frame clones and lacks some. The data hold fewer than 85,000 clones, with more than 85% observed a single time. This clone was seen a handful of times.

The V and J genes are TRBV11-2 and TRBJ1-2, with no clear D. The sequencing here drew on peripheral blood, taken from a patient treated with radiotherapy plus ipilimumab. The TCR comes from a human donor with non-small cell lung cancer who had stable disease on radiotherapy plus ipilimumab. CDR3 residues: CASSLGHLYGYTF. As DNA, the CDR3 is TGTGCCAGCAGCTTAGGTCATCTTTATGGCTACACCTTC.